This T cell receptor beta chain was found in a study of blood T cell repertoires in COVID-19. Study information: Both acute and convalescent COVID-19 samples were obtained from the United States, Italy and Spain. T cells, B-cell-depleted T cells, or PBMCs provided the cDNA or gDNA that served as material.

Original data processing: Estimates of nucleated cell counts were drawn from the amplification of reference gene primers. Method: immunoSEQ multiplex PCR; TCRdb's copy keeps in-frame clones and lacks some. V and J calls plus clone size are reproduced from that table; the DNA served to infer D and trimming. The top ten clones hold roughly 4% of a sample with roughly 260,000 clones, roughly 90% of them seen once. Trimming shortened V by 9 bases and J by 4 bases, and 12 bases separated the two germline ends. The CDR3 spans 13 residues. CDR1 and CDR2 from the germline V gene are SNHLY and FYNNEI. The chain carries TRBV2 and TRBJ2-2, with D tentatively TRBD2 (6 bases). The sequenced sample consisted of peripheral blood. The sequence was obtained from a man in his sixties who had recovered from COVID-19. This CDR3 is CARSGLGTGELFF. Written as DNA, the CDR3 is TGTGCCAGATCGGGACTTGGCACCGGGGAGCTGTTTTTT.